These T cell receptor beta chains were read from a single sample in a study of metastatic and nonmetastatic thyroid tumors. TCRdb ran MiXCR on the PCR reads. The sample has approximately 38,000 clones; about a sixth are singletons. Sequencing was carried out using tumor tissue. The receptors were gathered from a female donor with papillary thyroid cancer or a benign thyroid nodule (not recorded which). Some clones in this sample may be carry-over from other donors' samples. Both conserved end residues are part of each CDR3. D genes are given only for firm matches. Not all rows give a size; the values are once, few, many and, for expanded clones, a class.

D gene	clone size	V gene	J gene	CDR3 protein	CDR3 DNA
TRBD2	many	TRBV6-5	TRBJ2-4	CASSYSLAGGPGAKNIQYF	TGTGCCAGCAGTTACTCGCTAGCGGGAGGGCCGGGGGCCAAAAACATTCAGTACTTC
TRBD1	NA	TRBV19	TRBJ1-1	CASSIQDRGGTEAFF	TGTGCCAGTAGTATACAGGACAGGGGGGGCACTGAAGCTTTCTTT
NA	NA	TRBV20-1	TRBJ1-1	CSARENRALNTEAFF	TGCAGTGCTAGAGAGAACAGGGCGCTGAACACTGAAGCTTTCTTT
TRBD1	many	TRBV5-1	TRBJ1-1	CASAGTGASTEAFF	TGCGCCAGTGCCGGGACAGGGGCCTCCACTGAAGCTTTCTTT
NA	NA	TRBV20-1	TRBJ2-7	CSSGTSQEQYF	TGCAGCTCTGGGACCTCTCAGGAGCAGTACTTC
TRBD1	many	TRBV5-4	TRBJ2-6	CASSLWQGARGANVLTF	TGTGCCAGCAGCTTGTGGCAGGGGGCGCGTGGGGCCAACGTCCTGACTTTC
TRBD2	few	TRBV18	TRBJ2-3	CANSPPSGRAGDTQYF	TGTGCCAACTCACCACCTAGCGGGAGGGCCGGGGATACGCAGTATTTT
TRBD1	many	TRBV2	TRBJ1-2	CASSPPTGVGYTF	TGTGCCAGCAGCCCCCCGACAGGGGTAGGCTACACCTTC
TRBD2	NA	TRBV5-4	TRBJ2-1	CASSWGKRGLAVAHEQFF	TGTGCCAGCAGCTGGGGCAAGCGGGGACTAGCGGTGGCACATGAGCAGTTCTTC
TRBD2	many	TRBV6-1	TRBJ2-7	CASSSHKTSGSYEQYF	TGTGCCAGCAGTTCCCATAAGACTAGCGGGAGCTACGAGCAGTACTTC
NA	NA	TRBV7-8	TRBJ2-7	CVSSSPPVGRSYDQYF	TGTGTCAGCAGCTCGCCACCTGTGGGCCGCTCCTACGATCAGTACTTC
NA	once	TRBV20-1	TRBJ2-7	CSASFREYNAVTYEQYF	TGCAGTGCTAGCTTTCGGGAGTACAATGCGGTAACCTACGAGCAGTACTTC
TRBD2	many	TRBV30	TRBJ2-2	CASPSTSGRSGELFF	TGTGCCTCCCCCTCCACTAGCGGGAGGTCCGGGGAGCTGTTTTTT
NA	NA	TRBV5-1	TRBJ2-7	CASSLDDPSYEQYF	TGCGCCAGCAGCTTGGATGACCCCTCCTACGAGCAGTACTTC
NA	many	TRBV2	TRBJ1-2	CASGVRDFGYTF	TGTGCCAGCGGGGTCCGGGACTTTGGCTACACCTTC
TRBD1	many	TRBV24-1	TRBJ1-2	CATSPGQNYGYTF	TGTGCCACCAGTCCGGGACAGAACTATGGCTACACCTTC
NA	many	TRBV30	TRBJ2-6	CAWSLSGANVLTF	TGTGCCTGGAGCCTATCTGGGGCCAACGTCCTGACTTTC
TRBD2	NA	TRBV7-2	TRBJ2-1	CASSLSGLVGGEQFF	TGTGCCAGCAGCTTATCGGGACTAGTTGGCGGGGAGCAGTTCTTC
NA	many	TRBV7-2	TRBJ1-1	CASSRGGYTEAFF	TGTGCCAGCAGCCGGGGGGGTTACACTGAAGCTTTCTTT
NA	many	TRBV15	TRBJ1-1	CATSQLNTEAFF	TGTGCCACCTCACAGCTGAACACTGAAGCTTTCTTT
TRBD2	many	TRBV13	TRBJ2-7	CASSSRTTSGTYEQYF	TGTGCCAGCAGCTCCCGAACGACTAGCGGGACCTACGAGCAGTACTTC
TRBD2	many	TRBV7-6	TRBJ2-1	CASSFPREGGGYNEQFF	TGTGCCAGCAGCTTCCCCCGGGAGGGAGGAGGCTACAATGAGCAGTTCTTC
TRBD2	many	TRBV12-3/TRBV12-4	TRBJ2-3	CASSLDTGGSTDTQYF	TGTGCCAGCAGTTTAGATACGGGGGGTAGCACAGATACGCAGTATTTT
NA	many	TRBV6-1	TRBJ1-2	CASSESGQVGYGYTF	TGTGCCAGCAGTGAATCTGGGCAGGTTGGATATGGCTACACCTTC
TRBD1	many	TRBV19	TRBJ2-7	CASSSRTGGPTYEQYF	TGTGCCAGTAGTTCTAGGACAGGGGGCCCCACCTACGAGCAGTACTTC
NA	many	TRBV29-1	TRBJ1-3	CSVQGTGNTIYF	TGCAGCGTACAGGGAACTGGAAACACCATATATTTT
NA	many	TRBV6-1	TRBJ1-5	CASRGDSNQPQHF	TGTGCCAGCAGGGGGGACAGCAATCAGCCCCAGCATTTT
NA	many	TRBV6-2/TRBV6-3	TRBJ2-7	CASSYTDRYEQYF	TGTGCCAGCAGTTACACCGACAGATACGAGCAGTACTTC
TRBD2	many	TRBV24-1	TRBJ2-3	CATSDLRDYPTDTQYF	TGTGCCACCAGTGATTTGAGGGACTACCCCACAGATACGCAGTATTTT